This T cell receptor beta chain came from a study of shared clonotypes between healthy human individuals. The wider study: The study enrolled a couple of women and three men aged 18 to 49.

Broader study findings: Shared clonotypes across all four donors exceeded non-shared ones in generation probability. The study generally estimated greater richness for naive than memory subsets. Even with large depth, rarefaction showed that sorted-subset sequencing was incomplete.

Libraries were prepared by immunoSEQ multiplex PCR; TCRdb keeps only in-frame clonotypes and omits some of them. The table has more than 150,000 clones, approximately 60% seen once. In this sample, this clone turned up a few times. The target antigen is unknown. V was cut by 1 base and J by 1 base, with 9 bases left in between. CDR1 is SGDLS, CDR2 YYNGEE, per germline. The CDR3 runs to 15 residues. J is TRBJ2-1 and V is TRBV9; no firm D call. The sequencing sample was made of memory CD4+ T cells sorted from blood. Subset denoted: CD45RA-negative fraction. The sequence was obtained from a man aged 25-40 years in good health. The CDR3 DNA follows: TGTGCCAGCAGCGTACTGGCCTCATCCTACAATGAGCAGTTCTTC. Translating it yields CASSVLASSYNEQFF.